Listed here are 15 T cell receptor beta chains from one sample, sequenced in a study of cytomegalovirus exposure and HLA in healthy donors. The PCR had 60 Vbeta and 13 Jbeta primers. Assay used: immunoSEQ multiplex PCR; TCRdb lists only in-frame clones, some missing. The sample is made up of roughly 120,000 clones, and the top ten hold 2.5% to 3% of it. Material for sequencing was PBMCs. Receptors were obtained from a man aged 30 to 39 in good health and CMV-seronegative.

The CDR3 spells CASGEGGAGQPQHF. In DNA, the CDR3 is TGTGCCAGCGGGGAGGGAGGCGCCGGTCAGCCCCAGCATTTT. V and J are TRBV27 and TRBJ1-5; D is unclear. V lost 8 bases and J lost 6, with 17 bases in between. Germline lookup yields CDR1 MNHEY and CDR2 SMNVEV (reference sequence). The CDR3 runs to 14 residues.

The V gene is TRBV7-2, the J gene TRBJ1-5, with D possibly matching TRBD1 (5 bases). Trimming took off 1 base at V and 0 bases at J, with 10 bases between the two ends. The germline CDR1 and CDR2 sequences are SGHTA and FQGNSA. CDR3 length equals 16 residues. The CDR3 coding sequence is TGTGCCAGCAGCTTAGGGGGGAGGGTTAGCAATCAGCCCCAGCATTTT. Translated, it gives CASSLGGRVSNQPQHF.

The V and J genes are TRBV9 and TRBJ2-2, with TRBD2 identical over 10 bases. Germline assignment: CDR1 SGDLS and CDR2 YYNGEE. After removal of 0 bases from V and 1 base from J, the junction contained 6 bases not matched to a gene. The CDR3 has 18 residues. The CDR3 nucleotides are TGTGCCAGCAGCGTAGGGCTAGCGGGAGTCGGGAACACCGGGGAGCTGTTTTTT. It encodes CASSVGLAGVGNTGELFF.

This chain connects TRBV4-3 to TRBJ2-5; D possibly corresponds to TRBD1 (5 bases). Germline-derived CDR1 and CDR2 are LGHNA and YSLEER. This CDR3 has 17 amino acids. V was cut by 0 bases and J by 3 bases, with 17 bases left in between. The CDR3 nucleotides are TGCGCCAGCAGCCAAGAATGTAGTCTGACAGTCAAAGAGACCCAGTACTTC. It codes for CASSQECSLTVKETQYF.

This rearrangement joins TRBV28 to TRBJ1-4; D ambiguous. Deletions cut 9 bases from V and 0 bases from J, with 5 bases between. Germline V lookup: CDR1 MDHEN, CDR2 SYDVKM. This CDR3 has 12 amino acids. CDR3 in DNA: TGTGCCAGATATGCAACTAATGAAAAACTGTTTTTT. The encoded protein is CARYATNEKLFF.

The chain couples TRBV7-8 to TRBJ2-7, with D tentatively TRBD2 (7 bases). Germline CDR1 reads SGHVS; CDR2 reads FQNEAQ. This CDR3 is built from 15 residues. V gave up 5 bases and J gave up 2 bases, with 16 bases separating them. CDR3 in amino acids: CASSPWGGEPYEQYF. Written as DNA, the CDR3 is TGTGCCAGCAGCCCCTGGGGGGGCGAACCCTACGAGCAGTACTTC. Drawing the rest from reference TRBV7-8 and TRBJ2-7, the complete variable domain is GAGVSQSPRYKVAKRGQDVALRCDPISGHVSLFWYQQALGQGPEFLTYFQNEAQLDKSGLPSDRFFAERPEGSVSTLKIQRTQQEDSAVYLCASSPWGGEPYEQYFGPGTRLTVT.

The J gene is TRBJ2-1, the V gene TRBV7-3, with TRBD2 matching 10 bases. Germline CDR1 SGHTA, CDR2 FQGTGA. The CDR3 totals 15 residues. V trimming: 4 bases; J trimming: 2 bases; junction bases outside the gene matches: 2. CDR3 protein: CASSSGLAAYNEQFF. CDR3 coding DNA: TGTGCCAGCAGCTCAGGACTAGCGGCCTACAATGAGCAGTTCTTC.

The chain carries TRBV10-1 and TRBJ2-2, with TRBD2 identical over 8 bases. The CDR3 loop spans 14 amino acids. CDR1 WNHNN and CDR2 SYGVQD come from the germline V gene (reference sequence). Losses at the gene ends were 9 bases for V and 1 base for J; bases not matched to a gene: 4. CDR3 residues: CASNSGENTGELFF. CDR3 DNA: TGCGCCAGTAATAGCGGGGAGAACACCGGGGAGCTGTTTTTT.

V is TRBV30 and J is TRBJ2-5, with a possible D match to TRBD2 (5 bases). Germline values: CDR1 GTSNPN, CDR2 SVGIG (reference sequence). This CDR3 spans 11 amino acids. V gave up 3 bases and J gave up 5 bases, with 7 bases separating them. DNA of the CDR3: TGTGCCTGGAGCGGGGAGGAGACCCAGTACTTC. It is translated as CAWSGEETQYF.

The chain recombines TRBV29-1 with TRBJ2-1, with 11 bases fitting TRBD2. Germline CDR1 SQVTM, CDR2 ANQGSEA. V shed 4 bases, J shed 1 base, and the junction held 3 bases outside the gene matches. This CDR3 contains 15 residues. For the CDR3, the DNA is TGCAGCGTTGTTTTAGCGGGGGGGTCCTACAATGAGCAGTTCTTC. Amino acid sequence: CSVVLAGGSYNEQFF.

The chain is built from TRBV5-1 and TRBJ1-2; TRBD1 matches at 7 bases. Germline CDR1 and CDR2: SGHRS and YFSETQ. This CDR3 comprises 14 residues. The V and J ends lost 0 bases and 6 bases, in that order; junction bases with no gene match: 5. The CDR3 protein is CASSLVQGLDGYTF. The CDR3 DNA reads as TGCGCCAGCAGCTTGGTACAGGGGTTAGATGGCTACACCTTC.

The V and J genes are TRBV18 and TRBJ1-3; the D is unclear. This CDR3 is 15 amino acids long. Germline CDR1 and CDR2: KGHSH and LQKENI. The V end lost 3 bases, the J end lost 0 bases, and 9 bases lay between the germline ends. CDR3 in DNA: TGTGCCAGCTCACCTTCTCGGTACTCTGGAAACACCATATATTTT. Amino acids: CASSPSRYSGNTIYF.

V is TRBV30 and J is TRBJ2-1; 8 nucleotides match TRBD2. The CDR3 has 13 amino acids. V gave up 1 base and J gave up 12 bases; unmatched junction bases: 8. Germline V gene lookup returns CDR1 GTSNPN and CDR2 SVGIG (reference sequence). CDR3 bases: TGTGCCTGGAGTGGGGCTAGCGGGCTGGGGCAGTTCTTC. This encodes CAWSGASGLGQFF.

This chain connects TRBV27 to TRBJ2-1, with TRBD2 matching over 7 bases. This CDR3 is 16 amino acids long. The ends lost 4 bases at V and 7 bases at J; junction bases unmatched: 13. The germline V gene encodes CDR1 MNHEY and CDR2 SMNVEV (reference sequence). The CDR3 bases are TGTGCCAGCAGTTCACTTAGCTCGGGACTAACAAATGAGCAGTTCTTC. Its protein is CASSSLSSGLTNEQFF.

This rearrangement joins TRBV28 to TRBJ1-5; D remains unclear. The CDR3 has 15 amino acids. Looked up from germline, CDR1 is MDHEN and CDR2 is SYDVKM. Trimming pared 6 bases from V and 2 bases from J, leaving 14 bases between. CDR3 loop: CASSLKRRGNQPQHF. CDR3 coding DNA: TGTGCCAGCAGCTTGAAGAGGAGGGGCAATCAGCCCCAGCATTTT.